This T cell receptor (beta chain) was profiled in a study of CD8+CD57+ T cells in acquired aplastic anemia. In the study overall: The study obtained an average of approximately 3 ug of DNA from sorted CD4+ and CD8+ cells.

TCR beta VDJ and CDR3 profiles were obtained from a genomic DNA template. Each CDR3 protein gets one entry after TCRdb re-called the reads with MiXCR. The sample comprises about 180,000 distinct CDR3 sequences, about half of which are singletons, and around 2.9% rests with the top ten. This clonotype was picked up a small number of times. The sequenced sample was sorted CD4+, CD8+, or CD8+CD57+ T cells (not recorded which) from PBMCs. The TCR comes from a human donor in good health.

The CDR3 region has the DNA TGTGCCAGCAGCTCCCCGTCGGAGACTGAAGCTTTCTTT. Translated, it gives CASSSPSETEAFF. The genes are TRBV7-9 and TRBJ1-1, with D uncertain. Germline lookup yields CDR1 SEHNR and CDR2 FQNEAQ (reference sequence). V shed 4 bases and J shed 5 bases, with 11 bases lying between them. There are 13 residues in the CDR3. Drawing the rest from reference TRBV7-9 and TRBJ1-1, the complete variable domain is DTGVSQNPRHKITKRGQNVTFRCDPISEHNRLYWYRQTLGQGPEFLTYFQNEAQLEKSRLLSDRFSAERPKGSFSTLEIQRTEQGDSAMYLCASSSPSETEAFFGQGTRLTVV.